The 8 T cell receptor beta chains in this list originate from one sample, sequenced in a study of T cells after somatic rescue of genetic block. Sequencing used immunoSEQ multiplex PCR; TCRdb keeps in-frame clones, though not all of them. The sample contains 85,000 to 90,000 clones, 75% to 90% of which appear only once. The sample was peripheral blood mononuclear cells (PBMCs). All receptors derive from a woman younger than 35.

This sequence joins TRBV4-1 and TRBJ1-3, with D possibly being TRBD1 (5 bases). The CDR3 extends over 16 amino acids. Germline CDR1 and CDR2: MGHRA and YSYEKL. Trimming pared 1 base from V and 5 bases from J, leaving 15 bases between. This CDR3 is CASSQASRGNRNTIYF. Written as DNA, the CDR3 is TGCGCCAGCAGCCAAGCCTCGAGGGGAAACAGAAACACCATATATTTT.

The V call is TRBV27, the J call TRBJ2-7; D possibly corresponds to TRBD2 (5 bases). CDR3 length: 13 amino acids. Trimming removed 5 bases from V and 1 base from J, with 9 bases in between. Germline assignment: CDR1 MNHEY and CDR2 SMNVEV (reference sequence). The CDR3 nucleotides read TGTGCCAGCAGTCCCGGCGGGTCCTACGAGCAGTACTTC. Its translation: CASSPGGSYEQYF.

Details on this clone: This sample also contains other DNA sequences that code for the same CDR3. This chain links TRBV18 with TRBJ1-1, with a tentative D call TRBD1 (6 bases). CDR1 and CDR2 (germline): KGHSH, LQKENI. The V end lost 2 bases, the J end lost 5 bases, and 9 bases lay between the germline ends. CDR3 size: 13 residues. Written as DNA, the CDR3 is TGTGCCAGCTCACCAAAGGGGGGGACTGAAGCTTTCTTT. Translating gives CASSPKGGTEAFF.

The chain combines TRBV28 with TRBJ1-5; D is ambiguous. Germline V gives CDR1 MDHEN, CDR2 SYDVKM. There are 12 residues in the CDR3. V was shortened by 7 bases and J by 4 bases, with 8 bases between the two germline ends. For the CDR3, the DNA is TGTGCCAGCAAGGACCTGAATCAGCCCCAGCATTTT. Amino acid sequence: CASKDLNQPQHF.

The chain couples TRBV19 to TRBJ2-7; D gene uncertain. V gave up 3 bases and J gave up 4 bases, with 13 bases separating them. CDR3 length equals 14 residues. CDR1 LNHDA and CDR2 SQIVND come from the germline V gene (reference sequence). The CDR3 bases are TGTGCCAGTAGTATTGTCGGCAGATCATACGAGCAGTACTTC. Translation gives CASSIVGRSYEQYF. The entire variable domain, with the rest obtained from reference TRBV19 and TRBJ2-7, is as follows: DGGITQSPKYLFRKEGQNVTLSCEQNLNHDAMYWYRQDPGQGLRLIYYSQIVNDFQKGDIAEGYSVSREKKESFPLTVTSAQKNPTAFYLCASSIVGRSYEQYFGPGTRLTVT.

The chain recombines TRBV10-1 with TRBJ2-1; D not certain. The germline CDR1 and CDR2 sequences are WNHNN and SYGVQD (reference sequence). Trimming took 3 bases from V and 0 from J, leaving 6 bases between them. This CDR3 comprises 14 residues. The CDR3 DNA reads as TGCGCCAGCAGTGATCAGAGCTCCTACAATGAGCAGTTCTTC. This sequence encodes CASSDQSSYNEQFF.

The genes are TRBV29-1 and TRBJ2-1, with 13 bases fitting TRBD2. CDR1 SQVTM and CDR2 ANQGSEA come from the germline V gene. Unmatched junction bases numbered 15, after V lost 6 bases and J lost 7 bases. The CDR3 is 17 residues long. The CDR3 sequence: CSVDGLAGAASWNEQFF. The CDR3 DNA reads TGCAGCGTCGACGGACTAGCGGGAGCGGCATCGTGGAATGAGCAGTTCTTC.

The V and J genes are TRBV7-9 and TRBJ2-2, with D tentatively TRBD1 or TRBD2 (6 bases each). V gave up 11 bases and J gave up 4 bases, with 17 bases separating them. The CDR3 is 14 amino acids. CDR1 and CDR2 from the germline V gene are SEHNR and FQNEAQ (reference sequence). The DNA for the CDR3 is TGTGCCGGACTAAGCAGGGGATCCACCGGGGAGCTGTTTTTT. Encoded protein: CAGLSRGSTGELFF.